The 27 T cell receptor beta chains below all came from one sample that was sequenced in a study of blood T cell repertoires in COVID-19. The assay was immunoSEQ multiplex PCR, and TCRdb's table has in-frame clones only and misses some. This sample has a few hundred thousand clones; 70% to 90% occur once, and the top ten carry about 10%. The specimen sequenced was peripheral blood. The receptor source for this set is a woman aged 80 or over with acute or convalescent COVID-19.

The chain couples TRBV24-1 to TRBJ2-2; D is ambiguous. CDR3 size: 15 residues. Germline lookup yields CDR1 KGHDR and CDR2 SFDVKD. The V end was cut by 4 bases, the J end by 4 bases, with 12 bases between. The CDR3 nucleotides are TGTGCCACCAGTGACCCTAGGAGCCCCACCGGGGAGCTGTTTTTT. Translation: CATSDPRSPTGELFF.

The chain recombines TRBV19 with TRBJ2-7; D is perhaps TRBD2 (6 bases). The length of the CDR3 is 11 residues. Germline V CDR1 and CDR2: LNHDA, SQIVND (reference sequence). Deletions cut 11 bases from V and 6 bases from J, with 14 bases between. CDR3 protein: CADGGFGEQYF. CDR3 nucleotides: TGTGCCGACGGAGGGTTCGGCGAGCAGTACTTC.

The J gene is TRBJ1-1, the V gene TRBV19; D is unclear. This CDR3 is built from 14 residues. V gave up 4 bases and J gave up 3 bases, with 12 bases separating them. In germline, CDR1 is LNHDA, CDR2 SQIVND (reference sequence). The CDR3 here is CASSTRALDTEAFF. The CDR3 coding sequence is TGTGCCAGTAGTACGAGGGCGCTTGACACTGAAGCTTTCTTT.

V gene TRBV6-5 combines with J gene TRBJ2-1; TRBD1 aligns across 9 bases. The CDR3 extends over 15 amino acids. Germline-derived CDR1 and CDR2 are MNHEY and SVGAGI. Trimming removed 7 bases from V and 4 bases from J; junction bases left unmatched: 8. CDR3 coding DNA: TGTGCCAGCATTCCCGACAGGGGGGTTTACAATGAGCAGTTCTTC. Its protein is CASIPDRGVYNEQFF.

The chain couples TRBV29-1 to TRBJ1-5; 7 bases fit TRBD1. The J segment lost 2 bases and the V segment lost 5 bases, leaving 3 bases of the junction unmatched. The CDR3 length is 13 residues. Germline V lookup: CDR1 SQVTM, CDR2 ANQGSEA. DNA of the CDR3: TGCAGCGTTCGACAGGGCGGCAATCAGCCCCAGCATTTT. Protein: CSVRQGGNQPQHF.

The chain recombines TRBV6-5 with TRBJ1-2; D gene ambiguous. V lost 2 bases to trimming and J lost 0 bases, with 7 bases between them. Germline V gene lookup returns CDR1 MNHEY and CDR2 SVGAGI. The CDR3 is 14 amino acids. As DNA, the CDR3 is TGTGCCAGCAGTTACGGTCAGGCTAACTATGGCTACACCTTC. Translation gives CASSYGQANYGYTF.

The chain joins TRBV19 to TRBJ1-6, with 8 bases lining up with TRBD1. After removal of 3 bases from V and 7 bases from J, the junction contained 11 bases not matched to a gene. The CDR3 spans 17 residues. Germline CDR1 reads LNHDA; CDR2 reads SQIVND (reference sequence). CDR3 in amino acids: CASSIIMGTGANSPLHF. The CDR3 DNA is TGTGCCAGTAGTATTATAATGGGGACAGGTGCGAATTCACCCCTCCACTTT.

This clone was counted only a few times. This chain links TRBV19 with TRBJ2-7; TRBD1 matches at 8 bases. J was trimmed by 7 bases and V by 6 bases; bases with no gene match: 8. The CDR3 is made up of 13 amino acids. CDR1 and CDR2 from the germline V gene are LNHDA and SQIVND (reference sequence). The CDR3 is CASSTTGDGEQYF. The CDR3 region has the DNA TGTGCCAGTAGCACGACAGGGGACGGGGAGCAGTACTTC. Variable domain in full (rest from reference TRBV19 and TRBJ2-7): DGGITQSPKYLFRKEGQNVTLSCEQNLNHDAMYWYRQDPGQGLRLIYYSQIVNDFQKGDIAEGYSVSREKKESFPLTVTSAQKNPTAFYLCASSTTGDGEQYFGPGTRLTVT.

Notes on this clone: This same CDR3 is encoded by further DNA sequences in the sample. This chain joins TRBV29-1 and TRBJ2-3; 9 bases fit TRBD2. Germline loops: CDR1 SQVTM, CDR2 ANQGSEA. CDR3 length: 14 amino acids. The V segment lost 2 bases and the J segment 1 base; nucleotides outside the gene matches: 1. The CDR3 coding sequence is TGCAGCGTTGAATTAGCGGGGGGCACAGATACGCAGTATTTT. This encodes CSVELAGGTDTQYF.

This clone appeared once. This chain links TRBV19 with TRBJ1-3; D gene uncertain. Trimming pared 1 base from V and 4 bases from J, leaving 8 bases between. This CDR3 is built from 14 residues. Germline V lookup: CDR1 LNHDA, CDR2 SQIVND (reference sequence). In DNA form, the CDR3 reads TGTGCCAGTAGTATAGGAGGGCCCGGAAACACCATATATTTT. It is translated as CASSIGGPGNTIYF.

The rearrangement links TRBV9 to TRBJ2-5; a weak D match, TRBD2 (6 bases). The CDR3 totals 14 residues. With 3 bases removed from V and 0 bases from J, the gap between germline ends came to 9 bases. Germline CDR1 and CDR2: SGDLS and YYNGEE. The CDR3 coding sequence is TGTGCCAGCAGCGCCGGGACTTACCAAGAGACCCAGTACTTC. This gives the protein CASSAGTYQETQYF.

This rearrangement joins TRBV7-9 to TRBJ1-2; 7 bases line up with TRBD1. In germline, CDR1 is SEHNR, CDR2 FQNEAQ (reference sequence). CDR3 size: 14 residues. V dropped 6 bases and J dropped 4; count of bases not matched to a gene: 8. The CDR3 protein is CASRDGRGVYGYTF. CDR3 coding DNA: TGTGCCAGCAGGGATGGCAGGGGGGTCTATGGCTACACCTTC. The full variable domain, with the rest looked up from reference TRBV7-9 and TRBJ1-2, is DTGVSQNPRHKITKRGQNVTFRCDPISEHNRLYWYRQTLGQGPEFLTYFQNEAQLEKSRLLSDRFSAERPKGSFSTLEIQRTEQGDSAMYLCASRDGRGVYGYTFGSGTRLTVV.

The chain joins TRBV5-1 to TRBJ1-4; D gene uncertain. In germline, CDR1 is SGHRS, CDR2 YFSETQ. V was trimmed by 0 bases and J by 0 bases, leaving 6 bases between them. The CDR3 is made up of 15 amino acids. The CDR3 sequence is CASSLAPATNEKLFF. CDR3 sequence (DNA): TGCGCCAGCAGCTTGGCCCCAGCAACTAATGAAAAACTGTTTTTT.

The CDR3 coding sequence is TGTGCCAGCAGTTTAGTTCCTCAGACTCCTAGCTCCTACGAGCAGTACTTC. It yields the protein CASSLVPQTPSSYEQYF. V and J are TRBV28 and TRBJ2-7, with D unresolved. The V end lost 2 bases, the J end lost 0 bases, and 17 bases lay between the germline ends. Germline V lookup: CDR1 MDHEN, CDR2 SYDVKM. This CDR3 contains 17 residues.

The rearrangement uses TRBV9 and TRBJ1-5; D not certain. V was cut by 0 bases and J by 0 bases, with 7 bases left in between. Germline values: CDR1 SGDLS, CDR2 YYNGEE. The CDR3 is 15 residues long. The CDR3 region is CASSVGQDSNQPQHF. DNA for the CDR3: TGTGCCAGCAGCGTAGGACAAGATAGCAATCAGCCCCAGCATTTT.

The CDR3 loop reads CASSARQGGKEAFF. DNA of the CDR3: TGTGCCAGCAGCGCCAGGCAGGGGGGCAAGGAAGCTTTCTTT. This chain connects TRBV7-2 to TRBJ1-1; TRBD1 agrees at 7 bases. With V trimmed by 5 bases and J by 8 bases, 11 bases remained unmatched. CDR3 length: 14 amino acids. CDR1 is SGHTA, CDR2 FQGNSA, per germline.

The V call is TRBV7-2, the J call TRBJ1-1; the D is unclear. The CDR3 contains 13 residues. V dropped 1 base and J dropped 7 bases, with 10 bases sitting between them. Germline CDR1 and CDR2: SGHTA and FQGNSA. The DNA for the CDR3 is TGTGCCAGCAGCTTAGTTCACAGCCTTGAAGCTTTCTTT. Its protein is CASSLVHSLEAFF. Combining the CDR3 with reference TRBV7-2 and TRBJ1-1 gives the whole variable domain GAGVSQSPSNKVTEKGKDVELRCDPISGHTALYWYRQSLGQGLEFLIYFQGNSAPDKSGLPSDRFSAERTGGSVSTLTIQRTQQEDSAVYLCASSLVHSLEAFFGQGTRLTVV.

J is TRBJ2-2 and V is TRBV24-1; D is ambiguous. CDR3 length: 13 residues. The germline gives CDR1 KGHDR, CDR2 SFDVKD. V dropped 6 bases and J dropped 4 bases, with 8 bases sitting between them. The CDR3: CATSRAFTGELFF. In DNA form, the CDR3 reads TGTGCCACCAGTAGAGCGTTCACCGGGGAGCTGTTTTTT.

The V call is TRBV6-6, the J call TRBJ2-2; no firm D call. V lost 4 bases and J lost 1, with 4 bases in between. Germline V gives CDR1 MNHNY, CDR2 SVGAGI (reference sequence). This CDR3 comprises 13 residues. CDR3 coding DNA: TGTGCCAGCAGTTCCGTGAACACCGGGGAGCTGTTTTTT. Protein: CASSSVNTGELFF.

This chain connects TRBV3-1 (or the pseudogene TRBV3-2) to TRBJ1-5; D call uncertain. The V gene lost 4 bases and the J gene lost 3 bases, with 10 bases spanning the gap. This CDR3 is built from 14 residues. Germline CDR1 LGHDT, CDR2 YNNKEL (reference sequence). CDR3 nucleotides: TGTGCCAGCAGCCTTTCGGGGTACAATCAGCCCCAGCATTTT. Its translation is CASSLSGYNQPQHF.

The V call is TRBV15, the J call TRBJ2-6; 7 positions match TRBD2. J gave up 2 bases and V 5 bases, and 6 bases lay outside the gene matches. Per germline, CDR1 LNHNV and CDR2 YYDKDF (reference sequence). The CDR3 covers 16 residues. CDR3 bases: TGTGCCACCAGCGAGGGGAGGGGTGCTGGGGCCAACGTCCTGACTTTC. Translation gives CATSEGRGAGANVLTF.

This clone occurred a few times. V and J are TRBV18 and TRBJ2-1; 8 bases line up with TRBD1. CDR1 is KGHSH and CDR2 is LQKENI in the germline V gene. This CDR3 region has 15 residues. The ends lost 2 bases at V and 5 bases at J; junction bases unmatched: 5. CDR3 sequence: CASSPGGQANNEQFF. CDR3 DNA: TGTGCCAGCTCACCAGGGGGACAGGCTAACAATGAGCAGTTCTTC.

The CDR3 DNA reads TGTGCCAGCAGTCAAACAGGGGGGATCGAGGAAAAACTGTTTTTT. This translates into CASSQTGGIEEKLFF. This rearrangement joins TRBV25-1 to TRBJ1-4, with 8 bases matching TRBD1. The CDR3 is 15 residues long. V lost 5 bases and J lost 8; bases outside the gene matches: 10. The V gene's germline CDR1 is MGHDK and CDR2 SYGVNS.

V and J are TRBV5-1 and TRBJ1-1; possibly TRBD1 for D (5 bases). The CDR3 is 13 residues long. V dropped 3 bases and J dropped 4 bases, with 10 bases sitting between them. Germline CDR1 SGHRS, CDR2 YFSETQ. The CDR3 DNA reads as TGCGCCAGCAGCTCAGGGATTGCCACTGAAGCTTTCTTT. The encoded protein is CASSSGIATEAFF.

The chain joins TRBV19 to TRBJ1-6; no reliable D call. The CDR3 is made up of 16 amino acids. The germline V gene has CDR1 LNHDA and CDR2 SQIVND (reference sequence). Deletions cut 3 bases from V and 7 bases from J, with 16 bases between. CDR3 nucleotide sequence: TGTGCCAGTAGTATCAGCTCAACCGGGGTGAATTCACCCCTCCACTTT. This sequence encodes CASSISSTGVNSPLHF. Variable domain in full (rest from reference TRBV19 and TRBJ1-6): DGGITQSPKYLFRKEGQNVTLSCEQNLNHDAMYWYRQDPGQGLRLIYYSQIVNDFQKGDIAEGYSVSREKKESFPLTVTSAQKNPTAFYLCASSISSTGVNSPLHFGNGTRLTVT.

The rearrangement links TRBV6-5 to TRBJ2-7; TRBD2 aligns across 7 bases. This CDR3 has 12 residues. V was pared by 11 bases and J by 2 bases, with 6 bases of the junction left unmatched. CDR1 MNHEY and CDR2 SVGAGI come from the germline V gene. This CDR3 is CAGGLGAYEQYF. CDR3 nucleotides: TGTGCCGGAGGACTAGGAGCCTACGAGCAGTACTTC.

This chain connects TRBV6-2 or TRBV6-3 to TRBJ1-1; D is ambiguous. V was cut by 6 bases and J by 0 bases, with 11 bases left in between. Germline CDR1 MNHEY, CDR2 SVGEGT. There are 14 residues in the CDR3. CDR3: CASSLGGMNTEAFF. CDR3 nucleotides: TGTGCCAGCAGCCTAGGCGGGATGAACACTGAAGCTTTCTTT.